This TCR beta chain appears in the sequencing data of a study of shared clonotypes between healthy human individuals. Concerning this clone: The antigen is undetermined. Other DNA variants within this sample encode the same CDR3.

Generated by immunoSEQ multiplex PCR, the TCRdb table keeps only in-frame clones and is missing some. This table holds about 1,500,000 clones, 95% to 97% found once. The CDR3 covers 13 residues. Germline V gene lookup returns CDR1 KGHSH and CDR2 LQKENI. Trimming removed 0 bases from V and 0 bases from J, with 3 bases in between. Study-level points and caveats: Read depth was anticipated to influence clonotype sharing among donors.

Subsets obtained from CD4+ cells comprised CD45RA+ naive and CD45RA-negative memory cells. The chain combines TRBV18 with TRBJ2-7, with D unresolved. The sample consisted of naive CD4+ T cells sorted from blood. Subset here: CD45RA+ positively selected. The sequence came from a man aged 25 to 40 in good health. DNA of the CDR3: TGTGCCAGCTCACCACCCAGCTCCTACGAGCAGTACTTC. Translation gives CASSPPSSYEQYF.